This TCR beta chain was identified in a study of vaccination and CD4 T cells after COVID-19. General study findings and limits: In median terms, SARS-CoV-2-reactive clonotypes went from about 20 to 38, a nonsignificant rise.

The assay that was used to sequence DNA from cultured CD4+ T cells was the Oncomine TCR Beta short-read assay. TCRdb reprocessed the PCR reads with MiXCR, giving one entry per CDR3 protein. The data contain some 7,700 distinct CDR3 sequences, roughly 48% of them seen just once; the ten biggest clones take up around 27%. On this clonotype: Antigen specificity is unknown. One end of the junction varies from germline; a read error may be responsible.

Germline V gives CDR1 MNHNS, CDR2 SASEGT. The CDR3 spans 13 residues. Sample treatment: roughly 11-day PBMC culture with coronavirus spike peptide pools or control peptides (ViraFEST assay). According to the study, CD4+ T cells from the unexposed donor were gathered ahead of the COVID-19 pandemic (2011-2018). From the roughly ten-day cultures, CD4+ T cells were isolated by negative selection. The material sequenced was CD4+ T cells from blood, cultured in vitro. The receptor was derived from a human donor in good health. V and J are TRBV6-1 and TRBJ2-4, with a weak D call TRBD2 (5 bases). The CDR3 DNA follows: TGCGCCAGCAGGACTCTCGCCAAAAACATTCAGTACTTC. Amino acid sequence: CASRTLAKNIQYF.